The 16 T cell receptor beta chains listed next were all sequenced from one sample in a study of T cells in localized non-small cell lung cancer. Some clones are missing from TCRdb's copy, which holds only in-frame ones; the method was immunoSEQ multiplex PCR. Among more than 15,000 clones listed, 70% to 90% were seen once. Sample: peripheral blood, taken before any cancer treatment. These receptor sequences come from a male donor older than 55 with stage I lung adenocarcinoma.

The chain couples TRBV29-1 to TRBJ2-7; TRBD2 aligns across 12 bases. CDR1 and CDR2 from the germline V gene are SQVTM and ANQGSEA. The V gene end was trimmed by 5 bases and the J gene end by 5 bases; junction bases not matched to a gene: 4. This CDR3 spans 13 amino acids. The CDR3 DNA sequence: TGCAGCGTTCTAGCGGGAGGGCCCCACGAGCAGTACTTC. This translates into CSVLAGGPHEQYF.

The chain carries TRBV19 and TRBJ2-1; unclear D gene. Germline V gene lookup returns CDR1 LNHDA and CDR2 SQIVND (reference sequence). CDR3 size: 14 residues. V shed 7 bases and J shed 3 bases, with 13 bases lying between them. CDR3 amino acids: CASTRSGSYNEQFF. The CDR3 nucleotides are TGTGCCAGTACCCGATCGGGCAGCTACAATGAGCAGTTCTTC.

This chain connects TRBV13 to TRBJ2-1; 9 positions match TRBD2. CDR3 length: 17 amino acids. V lost 3 bases to trimming and J lost 1 base; unmatched junction nucleotides: 7. In germline, CDR1 is PRHDT, CDR2 FYEKMQ (reference sequence). CDR3 sequence reads: CASSLAGGKISYNEQFF. DNA of the CDR3: TGTGCCAGCAGCTTGGCGGGAGGGAAGATATCCTACAATGAGCAGTTCTTC. Based on the CDR3 plus reference TRBV13 and TRBJ2-1, the full variable domain is AAGVIQSPRHLIKEKRETATLKCYPIPRHDTVYWYQQGPGQDPQFLISFYEKMQSDKGSIPDRFSAQQFSDYHSELNMSSLELGDSALYFCASSLAGGKISYNEQFFGPGTRLTVL.

This clone is deemed medium-sized. This rearrangement joins TRBV5-8 to TRBJ2-1; maybe TRBD1 (5 bases). With 0 bases removed from V and 7 bases from J, the gap between germline ends came to 8 bases. The germline V gene encodes CDR1 SGHTS and CDR2 YDEGEE. This CDR3 has 13 residues. CDR3 coding DNA: TGTGCCAGCAGCTTGGGGACAAAAAATGAGCAGTTCTTC. Translation: CASSLGTKNEQFF.

The chain links TRBV12-5 to TRBJ2-3, with D unclear. Germline values: CDR1 LGHNT, CDR2 FRNRAP. The CDR3 extends over 13 amino acids. Trimming took 7 bases from V and 2 from J, leaving 10 bases between them. The chain's CDR3 is CASALGNTDTQYF. The DNA for the CDR3 is TGTGCTAGTGCCTTGGGCAACACAGATACGCAGTATTTT.

The rearrangement links TRBV6-5 to TRBJ2-7, with D uncertain. The CDR3 has 11 residues. Trimming shortened V by 6 bases and J by 6 bases, and 9 bases separated the two germline ends. CDR1 MNHEY and CDR2 SVGAGI come from the germline V gene. CDR3 coding DNA: TGTGCCAGCAGGGCCCACGGCGAGCAGTACTTC. It translates to CASRAHGEQYF.

V usage is TRBV7-2 and J usage is TRBJ2-2; perhaps TRBD1 as D (5 bases). V was shortened by 5 bases and J by 6 bases, with 10 bases between the two germline ends. CDR1 is SGHTA and CDR2 is FQGNSA in the germline V gene. The CDR3 length is 13 residues. CDR3 amino acids: CASSHRKAGELFF. The CDR3 DNA is TGTGCCAGCAGCCACAGGAAAGCCGGGGAGCTGTTTTTT. Together with reference TRBV7-2 and TRBJ2-2, the CDR3 gives the full variable domain: GAGVSQSPSNKVTEKGKDVELRCDPISGHTALYWYRQSLGQGLEFLIYFQGNSAPDKSGLPSDRFSAERTGGSVSTLTIQRTQQEDSAVYLCASSHRKAGELFFGEGSRLTVL.

The J gene is TRBJ2-3, the V gene TRBV7-2; a weak D match, TRBD1 (6 bases). Germline lookup yields CDR1 SGHTA and CDR2 FQGNSA. V was shortened by 5 bases and J by 10 bases, with 13 bases between the two germline ends. There are 12 residues in the CDR3. The CDR3 sequence is CASSLLGGAQYF. The CDR3 DNA reads as TGTGCCAGCAGCCTGCTAGGGGGTGCGCAGTATTTT.

This chain connects TRBV9 to TRBJ2-3; maybe TRBD1 (9 bases). Trimming removed 2 bases from V and 0 bases from J, with 37 bases in between. The germline gives CDR1 SGDLS, CDR2 YYNGEE. CDR3 length: 24 residues. In DNA, the CDR3 is TGTGCCAGCAGCGTGCGGGACAGGGCACAGCCGGGACTAGGGCGCCAGTCTAGCACAGATACGCAGTATTTT. It yields the protein CASSVRDRAQPGLGRQSSTDTQYF.

The chain's CDR3 is CASSAGVGSHEQYF. In nucleotides, the CDR3 is TGCGCCAGCAGCGCGGGGGTGGGGTCCCACGAGCAGTACTTC. V and J are TRBV5-1 and TRBJ2-7, with 7 bases lining up with TRBD2. Trimming removed 4 bases from V and 5 bases from J; junction bases left unmatched: 9. Germline CDR1 and CDR2: SGHRS and YFSETQ. The CDR3 runs to 14 residues.

The V and J genes are TRBV18 and TRBJ2-5; D remains unclear. The germline CDR1 and CDR2 sequences are KGHSH and LQKENI. Trimming shortened V by 3 bases and J by 1 base, and 12 bases separated the two germline ends. The CDR3 totals 15 residues. Written as DNA, the CDR3 is TGTGCCAGCTCACCCCTGAGGAGAGGCCAAGAGACCCAGTACTTC. Amino acid sequence: CASSPLRRGQETQYF.

V gene TRBV4-2 combines with J gene TRBJ2-7, with D maybe TRBD2 (6 bases). V was shortened by 0 bases and J by 2 bases, with 14 bases between the two germline ends. CDR3 length equals 16 residues. The V gene's germline CDR1 is LGHNA and CDR2 YNFKEQ. CDR3 nucleotide sequence: TGTGCCAGCAGCCAAGAAGGTTTGGGACTTCCCTACGAGCAGTACTTC. Protein: CASSQEGLGLPYEQYF.

The chain is built from TRBV9 and TRBJ1-2, with D maybe TRBD1 (6 bases). Trimming took 0 bases from V and 4 from J, leaving 10 bases between them. CDR1 and CDR2 (germline): SGDLS, YYNGEE. The CDR3 runs 14 residues. CDR3 sequence: CASSVVGGSYGYTF. CDR3 DNA sequence: TGTGCCAGCAGCGTAGTTGGGGGCAGCTATGGCTACACCTTC.

J is TRBJ2-5 and V is TRBV5-4, with D tentatively TRBD1 or TRBD2 (5 bases each). This CDR3 has 13 residues. V was pared by 4 bases and J by 5 bases, with 12 bases between. CDR1 and CDR2 (germline): SGHNT, YYREEE (reference sequence). DNA of the CDR3: TGTGCCAGCAGCCGGGACGGCAGGGAGACCCAGTACTTC. Amino acid sequence: CASSRDGRETQYF.

CDR3 nucleotide sequence: TGTGCCAGCGCGGGAACTAGCGGGTCCTGGCGGCCCGGGGAGCTGTTTTTT. It specifies CASAGTSGSWRPGELFF. The chain recombines TRBV27 with TRBJ2-2; 9 bases fit TRBD2. The CDR3 runs to 17 residues. Trimming took 8 bases from V and 6 from J; bases not matched to a gene: 16. Looked up from germline, CDR1 is MNHEY and CDR2 is SMNVEV (reference sequence).

This clone was seen just once. J is TRBJ2-5 and V is TRBV6-1; 9 bases map to TRBD1. The V segment lost 3 bases and the J segment 5 bases; nucleotides outside the gene matches: 13. CDR1 MNHNS and CDR2 SASEGT come from the germline V gene. This CDR3 is 17 amino acids long. This chain's CDR3 is CASSEHLISGTGETQYF. CDR3 coding DNA: TGTGCCAGCAGTGAGCACCTAATAAGCGGGACAGGGGAGACCCAGTACTTC.